This T cell receptor beta chain came from a study of shared clonotypes between healthy human individuals. Overall study results and limits: Compared with clonotypes that all four donors shared, non-shared clonotypes had lower generation probabilities.

Genomic DNA (from each subset) was split evenly across several immunoSEQ plates. Assay used: immunoSEQ multiplex PCR; TCRdb lists only in-frame clones, some missing. The repertoire has about 2 million clones, roughly 95% of them found once; the top ten carry 0.13%. Remarks on this clone: Its specificity is not known. Other DNA sequences in this sample translate to the same CDR3.

This TCR was sampled from a young man in good health. The material sequenced was naive CD4+ T cells sorted from blood. Subset denoted: CD45RA+ positively selected.

The DNA for the CDR3 is TGTGCCAGCTCACCGGGCGTGAATGAAAAACTGTTTTTT. Its protein product is CASSPGVNEKLFF. The chain links TRBV18 to TRBJ1-4; D unresolved. Deletions cut 3 bases from V and 5 bases from J, with 7 bases between. CDR1 and CDR2 from the germline V gene are KGHSH and LQKENI. The CDR3 has 13 residues.